Presented here are 14 T cell receptor beta chains from one specimen sequenced in a study of HIV-infected patients and healthy controls. Alpha and beta constant-region primers primed reverse transcription of 400 to 650 ng RNA. Using multiplexing indices, alpha and beta chain libraries were generated apart by chain-specific third strand synthesis. TCRdb recomputed calls from the 5' RACE reads with MiXCR, one row per CDR3 protein. This table has some 10,000 distinct CDR3 sequences, 7.3% appearing once. No cell fractionation was done, so the repertoire covers all unsorted peripheral blood T cells. The sequences come from blood, collected before antiretroviral therapy. These receptors all come from an adult with HIV infection.

Ten or more counts support this clonotype. The chain uses TRBV6-4 and TRBJ1-6; weak D call: TRBD1 (6 bases). Trimming took off 7 bases at V and 0 bases at J, with 10 bases between the two ends. CDR3 length equals 15 residues. CDR1 and CDR2 from the germline V gene are MRHNA and SNTAGT. CDR3 DNA sequence: TGTGCCAGCAAGGGGGGTGACTCCTATAATTCACCCCTCCACTTT. Encoded protein: CASKGGDSYNSPLHF.

The table lists this clonotype with a few counts. The genes are TRBV14 and TRBJ1-2, with 7 positions matching TRBD1. The germline gives CDR1 SGHDN, CDR2 FVKESK. The CDR3 spans 12 residues. V gave up 4 bases and J gave up 7 bases; unmatched junction bases: 3. The CDR3 spells CASSPDRAGYTF. The CDR3 nucleotides read TGTGCCAGCAGCCCCGACAGGGCTGGCTACACCTTC.

This clonotype was picked up many times. The chain is built from TRBV2 and TRBJ1-1, with D possibly TRBD1 on 6 matching bases. CDR3 length: 14 residues. Germline CDR1 and CDR2: SNHLY and FYNNEI. V lost 8 bases and J 0 bases, leaving 13 bases between the germline ends. The CDR3 DNA sequence: TGTGCCAGCGTAAAAGACAGGTTGAACACTGAAGCTTTCTTT. Encoded protein: CASVKDRLNTEAFF.

The sample holds many counts of this clonotype. The genes are TRBV20-1 and TRBJ2-5; 8 nucleotides line up with TRBD1. This CDR3 is 17 amino acids long. CDR1 DFQATT and CDR2 SNEGSKA come from the germline V gene (reference sequence). The V segment lost 6 bases and the J segment 4 bases; nucleotides outside the gene matches: 19. The CDR3 bases are TGCAGTGCATCCTCCCCCCGGACAGGGTTGGAAGGAGAGACCCAGTACTTC. This encodes CSASSPRTGLEGETQYF.

This clonotype was seen repeatedly, ten times or more. The rearrangement links TRBV12-3 or TRBV12-4 to TRBJ1-3, with 10 bases lining up with TRBD1. The CDR3 extends over 17 amino acids. After removal of 6 bases from V and 4 bases from J, the junction contained 12 bases not matched to a gene. The CDR3 here is CASRLPGTGDSGNTIYF. The CDR3 region has the DNA TGTGCCAGCAGACTACCAGGGACAGGGGATTCAGGAAACACCATATATTTT.

This clonotype was counted ten times or more. The chain couples TRBV20-1 to TRBJ1-1; no clear D. From germline, CDR1 is DFQATT and CDR2 SNEGSKA (reference sequence). Trimming left V 6 bases short and J 7 bases short, with 6 bases between. The CDR3 loop spans 9 amino acids. The CDR3 nucleotides are TGCAGTGCGGAACTTGAAGCTTTCTTT. Protein sequence: CSAELEAFF.

This clonotype is deemed medium-sized. V and J are TRBV27 and TRBJ1-1; D is unclear. This CDR3 contains 15 residues. Deletions cut 0 bases from V and 10 bases from J, with 18 bases between. Germline-derived CDR1 and CDR2 are MNHEY and SMNVEV (reference sequence). The CDR3 region has the DNA TGTGCCAGCAGTTTATCGTACACGGTAAGGCTCGGAGCTTTCTTT. This sequence encodes CASSLSYTVRLGAFF.

This clonotype showed up many times. The chain recombines TRBV3-1 with TRBJ2-5; 11 bases fit TRBD2. The CDR3 runs to 15 residues. Germline assignment: CDR1 LGHDT and CDR2 YNNKEL (reference sequence). J gave up 0 bases and V 8 bases, and 5 bases lay outside the gene matches. CDR3 DNA sequence: TGTGCCAGCGCCCTAGCGGGGGGCTACCAAGAGACCCAGTACTTC. It is translated as CASALAGGYQETQYF.

This clonotype came up many times. The gene calls are TRBV20-1 and TRBJ1-2; TRBD1 might be the D (5 bases). Germline values: CDR1 DFQATT, CDR2 SNEGSKA (reference sequence). This CDR3 is built from 13 residues. V was clipped by 7 bases and J by 0 bases, with 12 bases between them. The CDR3 reads CSVRDRTNYGYTF. The CDR3 DNA reads as TGCAGTGTCCGGGACCGAACTAACTATGGCTACACCTTC.

This clonotype was recorded at least ten times. This chain links TRBV9 with TRBJ1-6, with D uncertain. This CDR3 is built from 14 residues. Germline values: CDR1 SGDLS, CDR2 YYNGEE. The V and J ends lost 4 bases and 6 bases respectively, with 11 bases between them. CDR3 sequence: CASSIDGGNSPLHF. CDR3 bases: TGTGCCAGCAGCATAGACGGAGGTAATTCACCCCTCCACTTT.

This clonotype counts as medium-sized (0.01 to 0.1%). The chain carries TRBV20-1 and TRBJ2-1; D unclear. The CDR3 consists of 17 residues. Looked up from germline, CDR1 is DFQATT and CDR2 is SNEGSKA (reference sequence). The V and J ends lost 4 bases and 3 bases respectively, with 22 bases between them. CDR3 residues: CSAKDADKHSLYNEQFF. CDR3 coding DNA: TGCAGTGCTAAAGACGCAGACAAACATTCTCTCTACAATGAGCAGTTCTTC.

In this sample, this clonotype turned up many times. The V and J genes are TRBV7-8 and TRBJ2-3; TRBD2 matches 8 bases. The CDR3 is 13 residues long. V dropped 1 base and J dropped 6; count of bases not matched to a gene: 0. Germline CDR1 reads SGHVS; CDR2 reads FQNEAQ. The CDR3 bases are TGTGCCAGCAGCTTAGTAGCGGGGGATACGCAGTATTTT. Translating gives CASSLVAGDTQYF. The whole variable domain, remainder taken from reference TRBV7-8 and TRBJ2-3, is GAGVSQSPRYKVAKRGQDVALRCDPISGHVSLFWYQQALGQGPEFLTYFQNEAQLDKSGLPSDRFFAERPEGSVSTLKIQRTQQEDSAVYLCASSLVAGDTQYFGPGTRLTVL.

Ten or more counts support this clonotype. The J gene is TRBJ1-2, the V gene TRBV6-5; 7 bases line up with TRBD1. The CDR3 runs 12 residues. Germline CDR1 reads MNHEY; CDR2 reads SVGAGI. Unmatched junction bases numbered 2, after V lost 7 bases and J lost 3 bases. CDR3 nucleotide sequence: TGTGCCAGCACTACAGGGGACTATGGCTACACCTTC. Translation gives CASTTGDYGYTF.

This clonotype was seen at least ten times. The chain uses TRBV5-1 and TRBJ2-3, with TRBD2 identical over 14 bases. The trim removed 2 bases at V and 2 bases at J, leaving 10 bases unmatched. Germline CDR1 is SGHRS and CDR2 is YFSETQ. The CDR3 is 19 residues long. The CDR3 DNA is TGCGCCAGCAGCTTCGATACCGGGACTAGCGGGGGAGACACAGATACGCAGTATTTT. Amino acid sequence: CASSFDTGTSGGDTDTQYF.